One and the same sample provided the 10 T cell receptor beta chains below, sequenced in a study of OX40 agonist ivuxolimab in advanced cancers. The protocol was immunoSEQ multiplex PCR, while the TCRdb copy is restricted to in-frame clones and leaves out a portion. This table has 90,000 or so clones, more than 85% appearing once. The sample in question was CD4+ or CD8+ T cells sorted from blood, obtained in a trial of the OX40 agonist ivuxolimab. Receptors originate from an adult with an advanced solid tumor such as melanoma, head and neck, liver or kidney cancer.

This chain links TRBV4-1 with TRBJ1-1, with D unresolved. Germline CDR1 and CDR2: MGHRA and YSYEKL. V lost 1 base, J lost 1 base, and 4 bases lay in between. The CDR3 covers 13 residues. CDR3 residues: CASSQGRNTEAFF. Written as DNA, the CDR3 is TGCGCCAGCAGCCAAGGCAGGAACACTGAAGCTTTCTTT.

The J gene is TRBJ2-1, the V gene TRBV11-2; 8 nucleotides align to TRBD2. Germline CDR1 and CDR2: SGHAT and FQNNGV. Trimming at V came to 2 bases and at J to 2 bases, leaving 8 bases not matched to a gene. The CDR3 has 17 residues. The DNA for the CDR3 is TGTGCCAGCAGCTTAAGGGGGGAACTAGCGGCCTACAATGAGCAGTTCTTC. This codes for CASSLRGELAAYNEQFF. Together with reference TRBV11-2 and TRBJ2-1, the CDR3 gives the full variable domain: EAGVAQSPRYKIIEKRQSVAFWCNPISGHATLYWYQQILGQGPKLLIQFQNNGVVDDSQLPKDRFSAERLKGVDSTLKIQPAKLEDSAVYLCASSLRGELAAYNEQFFGPGTRLTVL.

The rearrangement uses TRBV5-1 and TRBJ2-3, with 7 bases lining up with TRBD2. In germline, CDR1 is SGHRS, CDR2 YFSETQ. The length of the CDR3 is 15 residues. J lost 4 bases, V lost 2 bases, and 7 bases had no gene match. The CDR3 DNA reads TGCGCCAGCAGCTTAACCGGGACTATACCAGATACGCAGTATTTT. The encoded protein is CASSLTGTIPDTQYF.

The J gene is TRBJ2-5, the V gene TRBV10-3, with D tentatively TRBD1 (6 bases). This CDR3 region has 19 residues. Germline CDR1 and CDR2: ENHRY and SYGVKD. Trimming pared 0 bases from V and 5 bases from J, leaving 25 bases between. This CDR3 is CAISESEMSPQGAWETQYF. The CDR3 DNA is TGTGCCATCAGTGAGTCGGAGATGTCTCCACAGGGTGCTTGGGAGACCCAGTACTTC.

The rearrangement links TRBV13 to TRBJ2-7, with 12 bases matching TRBD2. The V segment lost 4 bases and the J segment 6 bases; nucleotides outside the gene matches: 7. The CDR3 extends over 15 amino acids. Germline CDR1 PRHDT, CDR2 FYEKMQ (reference sequence). The DNA of the CDR3 is TGTGCCAGCAGCTCCTTAGGACTAGCGGGGCCCGAGCAGTACTTC. Its protein is CASSSLGLAGPEQYF.

The chain's CDR3 is CASAPGGAGYEQYF. The CDR3 region has the DNA TGTGCCAGTGCCCCAGGTGGGGCCGGATACGAGCAGTACTTC. J is TRBJ2-7 and V is TRBV19, with a weak D call TRBD1 (5 bases). The germline gives CDR1 LNHDA, CDR2 SQIVND (reference sequence). The CDR3 spans 14 residues. Trimming shortened V by 8 bases and J by 4 bases, and 18 bases separated the two germline ends.

The chain couples TRBV7-9 to TRBJ2-7; D perhaps matches TRBD2 (6 bases). The CDR3 totals 15 residues. V shed 1 base and J shed 0 bases, with 10 bases lying between them. Germline CDR1 and CDR2: SEHNR and FQNEAQ (reference sequence). The CDR3 reads CASSLGRELSYEQYF. CDR3 in DNA: TGTGCCAGCAGCTTAGGGCGGGAACTCTCCTACGAGCAGTACTTC.

V gene TRBV5-6 combines with J gene TRBJ2-7, with no clear D. The CDR3 is made up of 12 amino acids. Germline CDR1 and CDR2: SGHDT and YYEEEE. Trimming took off 2 bases at V and 3 bases at J, with 6 bases between the two ends. The CDR3 DNA reads TGTGCCAGCAGCTTCGGAAGCTACGAGCAGTACTTC. It is translated as CASSFGSYEQYF.

The chain carries TRBV2 and TRBJ2-2, with D possibly being TRBD1 or TRBD2 (5 bases each). Trimming stripped 3 bases from V and 3 bases from J, with 8 bases between. Germline lookup yields CDR1 SNHLY and CDR2 FYNNEI. The length of the CDR3 is 14 residues. CDR3 nucleotides: TGTGCCAGCAGTGAGGGACCTTACACCGGGGAGCTGTTTTTT. Its protein product is CASSEGPYTGELFF.

The chain recombines TRBV27 with TRBJ1-2; the D is unclear. The CDR3 sequence is 15 residues long. CDR1 and CDR2 from the germline V gene are MNHEY and SMNVEV (reference sequence). V lost 6 bases to trimming and J lost 4 bases, with 18 bases between them. In DNA, the CDR3 is TGTGCCAGCAGATCTGGCAGCGACTTTGTCTATGGCTACACCTTC. Amino acids: CASRSGSDFVYGYTF.